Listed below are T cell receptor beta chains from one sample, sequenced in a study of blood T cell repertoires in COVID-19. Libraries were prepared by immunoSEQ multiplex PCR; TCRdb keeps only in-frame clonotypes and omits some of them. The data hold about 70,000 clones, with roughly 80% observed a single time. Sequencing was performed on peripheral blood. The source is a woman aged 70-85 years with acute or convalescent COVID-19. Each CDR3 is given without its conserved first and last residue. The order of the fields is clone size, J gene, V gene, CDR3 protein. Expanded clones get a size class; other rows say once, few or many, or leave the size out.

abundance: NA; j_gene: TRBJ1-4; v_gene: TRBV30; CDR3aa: AWRGRGEKLF
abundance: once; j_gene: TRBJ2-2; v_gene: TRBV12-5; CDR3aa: ASGTPQLTNTGELF
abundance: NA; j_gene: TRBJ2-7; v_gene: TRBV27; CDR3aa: ASSLAGGSEQY
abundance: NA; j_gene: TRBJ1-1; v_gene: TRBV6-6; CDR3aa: ASSYAGNTEAF
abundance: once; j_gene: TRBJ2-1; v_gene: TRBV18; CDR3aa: ASSNSGRDNEQF
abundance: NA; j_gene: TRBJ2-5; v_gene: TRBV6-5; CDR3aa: ASRGGPQETQY
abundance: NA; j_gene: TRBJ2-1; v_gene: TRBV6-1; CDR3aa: ASSGRSSGRGNEQF
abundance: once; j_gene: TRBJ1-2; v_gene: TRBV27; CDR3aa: ASSFSGRQGGYT
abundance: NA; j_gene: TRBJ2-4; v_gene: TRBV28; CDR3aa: ASSQAGTGWSHIQY
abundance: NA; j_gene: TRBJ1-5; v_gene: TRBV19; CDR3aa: ASSISSNQPQH
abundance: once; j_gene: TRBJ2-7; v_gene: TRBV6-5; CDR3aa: ASRALGQGHLEQY
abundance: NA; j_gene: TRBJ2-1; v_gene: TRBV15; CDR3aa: ATSSEPTSSSAYNEQF
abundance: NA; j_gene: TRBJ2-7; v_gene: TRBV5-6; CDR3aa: ASSTPGRGLAVYYEQY
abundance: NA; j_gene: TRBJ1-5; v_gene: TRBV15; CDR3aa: ATSRDRVAREPQH
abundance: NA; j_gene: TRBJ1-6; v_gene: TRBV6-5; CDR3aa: ASSYSGGYNSPPH
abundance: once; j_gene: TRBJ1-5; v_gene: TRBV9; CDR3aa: ASSVGAENQPQH
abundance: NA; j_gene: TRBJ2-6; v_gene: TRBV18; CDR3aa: ASSPPFAGTGANVLT
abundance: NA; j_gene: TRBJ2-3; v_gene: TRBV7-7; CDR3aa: ASSFQVADTQY
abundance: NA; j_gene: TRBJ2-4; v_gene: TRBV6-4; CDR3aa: ASSDPQSGRAGNIQY
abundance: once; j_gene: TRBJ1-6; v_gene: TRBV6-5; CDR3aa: ASSRQGLYSPLH
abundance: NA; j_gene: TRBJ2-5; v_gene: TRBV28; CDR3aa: ASSWDIQTQY
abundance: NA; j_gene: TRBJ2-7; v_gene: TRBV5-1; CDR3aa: ASSLAPTSGPAEQY
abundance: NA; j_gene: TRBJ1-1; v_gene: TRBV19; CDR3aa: ASRVRDQVNTEAF
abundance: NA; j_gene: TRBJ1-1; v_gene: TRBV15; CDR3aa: ATSGGQGANMNTEAF